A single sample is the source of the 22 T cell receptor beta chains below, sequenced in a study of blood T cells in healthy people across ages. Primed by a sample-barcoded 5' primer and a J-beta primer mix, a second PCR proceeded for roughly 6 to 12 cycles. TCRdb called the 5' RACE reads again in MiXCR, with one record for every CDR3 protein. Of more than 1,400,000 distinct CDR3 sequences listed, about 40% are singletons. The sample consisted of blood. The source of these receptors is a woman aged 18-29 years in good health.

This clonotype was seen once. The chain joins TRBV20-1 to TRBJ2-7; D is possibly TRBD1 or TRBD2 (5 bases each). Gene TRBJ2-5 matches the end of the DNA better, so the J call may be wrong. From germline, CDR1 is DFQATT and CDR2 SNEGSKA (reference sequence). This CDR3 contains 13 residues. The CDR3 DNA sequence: TGCAGTGCTAGAGGAGGGGCTGGCGAGACCCAGTACTTC. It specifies CSARGGAGETQYF.

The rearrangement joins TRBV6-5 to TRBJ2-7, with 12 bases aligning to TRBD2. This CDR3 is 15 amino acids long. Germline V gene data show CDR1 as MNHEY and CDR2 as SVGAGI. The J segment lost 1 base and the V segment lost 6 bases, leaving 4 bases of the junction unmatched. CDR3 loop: CASRGTSGLSYEQYF. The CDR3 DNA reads TGTGCCAGCAGGGGGACTAGCGGGTTATCCTACGAGCAGTACTTC.

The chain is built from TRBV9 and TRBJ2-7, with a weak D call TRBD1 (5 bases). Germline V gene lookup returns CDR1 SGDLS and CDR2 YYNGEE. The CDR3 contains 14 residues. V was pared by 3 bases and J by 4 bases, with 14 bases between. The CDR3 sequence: CASSATPQDYEQYF. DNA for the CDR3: TGTGCCAGCAGCGCCACACCACAGGATTACGAGCAGTACTTC.

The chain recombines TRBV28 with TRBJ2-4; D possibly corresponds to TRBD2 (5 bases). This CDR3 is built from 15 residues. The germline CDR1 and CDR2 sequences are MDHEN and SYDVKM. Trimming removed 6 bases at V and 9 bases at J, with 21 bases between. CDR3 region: CASSSPGPQGGIQYF. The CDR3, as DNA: TGTGCCAGCAGCTCTCCGGGCCCCCAAGGAGGCATTCAGTACTTC.

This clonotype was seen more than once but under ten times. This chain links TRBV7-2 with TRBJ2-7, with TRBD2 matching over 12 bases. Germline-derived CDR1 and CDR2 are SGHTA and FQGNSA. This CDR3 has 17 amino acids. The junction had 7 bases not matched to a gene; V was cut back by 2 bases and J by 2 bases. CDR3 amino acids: CASSLRTSGEGTYEQYF. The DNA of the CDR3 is TGTGCCAGCAGCTTAAGGACTAGCGGGGAAGGCACCTACGAGCAGTACTTC.

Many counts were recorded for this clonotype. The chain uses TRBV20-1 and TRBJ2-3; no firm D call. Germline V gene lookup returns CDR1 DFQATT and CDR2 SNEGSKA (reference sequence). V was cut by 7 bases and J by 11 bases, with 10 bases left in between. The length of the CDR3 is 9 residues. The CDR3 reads CSVTFMQYF. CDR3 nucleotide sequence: TGCAGTGTGACTTTTATGCAGTATTTT.

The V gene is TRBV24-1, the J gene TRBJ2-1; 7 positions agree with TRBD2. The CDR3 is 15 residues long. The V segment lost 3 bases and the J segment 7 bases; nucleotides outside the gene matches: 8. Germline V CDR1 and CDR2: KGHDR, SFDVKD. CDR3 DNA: TGTGCCACCAGTGATCGACGAGCGGGAAGGAATGAGCAGTTCTTC. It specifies CATSDRRAGRNEQFF.

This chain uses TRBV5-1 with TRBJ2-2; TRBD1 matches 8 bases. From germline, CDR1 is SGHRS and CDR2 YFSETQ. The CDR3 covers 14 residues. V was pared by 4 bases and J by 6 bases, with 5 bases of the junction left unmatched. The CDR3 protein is CASSPGTGAGELFF. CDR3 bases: TGCGCCAGCAGCCCCGGGACAGGCGCCGGGGAGCTGTTTTTT.

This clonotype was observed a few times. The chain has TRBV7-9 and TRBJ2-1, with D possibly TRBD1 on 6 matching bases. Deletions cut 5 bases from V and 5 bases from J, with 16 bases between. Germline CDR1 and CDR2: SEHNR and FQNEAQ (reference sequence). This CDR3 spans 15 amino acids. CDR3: CASSRSGDGDNEQFF. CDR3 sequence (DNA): TGTGCCAGCAGCCGCTCAGGGGACGGGGACAATGAGCAGTTCTTC.

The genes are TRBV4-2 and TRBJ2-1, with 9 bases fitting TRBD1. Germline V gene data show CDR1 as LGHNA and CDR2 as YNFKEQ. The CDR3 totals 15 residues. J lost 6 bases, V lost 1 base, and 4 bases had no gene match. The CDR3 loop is CASSQGTGVLNEQFF. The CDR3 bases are TGTGCCAGCAGCCAAGGGACAGGGGTCCTCAATGAGCAGTTCTTC.

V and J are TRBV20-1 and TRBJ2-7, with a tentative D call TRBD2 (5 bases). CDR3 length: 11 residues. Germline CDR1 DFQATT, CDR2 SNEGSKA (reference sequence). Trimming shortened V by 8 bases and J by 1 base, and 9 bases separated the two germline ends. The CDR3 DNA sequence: TGCAGTCTACAGCGGTCCTACGAGCAGTACTTC. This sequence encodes CSLQRSYEQYF.

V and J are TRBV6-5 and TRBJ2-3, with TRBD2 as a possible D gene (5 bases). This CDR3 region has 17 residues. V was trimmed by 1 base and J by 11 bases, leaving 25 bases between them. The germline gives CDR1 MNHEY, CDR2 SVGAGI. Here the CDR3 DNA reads TGTGCCAGCAGTTACTTCTATCCTGATCGGGAAAGCCATATGCAGTATTTT. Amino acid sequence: CASSYFYPDRESHMQYF.

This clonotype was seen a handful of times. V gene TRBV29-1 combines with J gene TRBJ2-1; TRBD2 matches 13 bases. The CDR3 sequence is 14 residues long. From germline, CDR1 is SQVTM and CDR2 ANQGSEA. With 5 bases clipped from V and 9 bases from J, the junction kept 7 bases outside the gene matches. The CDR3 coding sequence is TGCAGCGTTACCCCACTAGCGGGGGGGTTTGAGCAGTTCTTC. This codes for CSVTPLAGGFEQFF.

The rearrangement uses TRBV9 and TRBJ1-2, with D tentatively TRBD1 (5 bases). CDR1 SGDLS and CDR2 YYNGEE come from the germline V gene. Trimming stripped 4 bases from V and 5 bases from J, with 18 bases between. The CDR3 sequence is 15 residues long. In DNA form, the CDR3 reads TGTGCCAGCAGCTCGGGGGTCGGGGGAGGGTATGGCTACACCTTC. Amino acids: CASSSGVGGGYGYTF.

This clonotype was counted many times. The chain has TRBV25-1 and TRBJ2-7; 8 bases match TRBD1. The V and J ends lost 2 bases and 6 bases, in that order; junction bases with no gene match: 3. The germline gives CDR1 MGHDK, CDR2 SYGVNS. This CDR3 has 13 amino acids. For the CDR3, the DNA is TGTGCCAGCAGTGAACTGACAGGGGCCGAGCAGTACTTC. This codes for CASSELTGAEQYF.

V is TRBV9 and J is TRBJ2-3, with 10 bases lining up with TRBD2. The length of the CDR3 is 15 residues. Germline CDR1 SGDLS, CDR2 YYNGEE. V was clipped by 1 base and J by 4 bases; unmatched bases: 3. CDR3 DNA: TGTGCCAGCAGCGTAAGCCTAGCGGGGGCAGATACGCAGTATTTT. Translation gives CASSVSLAGADTQYF.

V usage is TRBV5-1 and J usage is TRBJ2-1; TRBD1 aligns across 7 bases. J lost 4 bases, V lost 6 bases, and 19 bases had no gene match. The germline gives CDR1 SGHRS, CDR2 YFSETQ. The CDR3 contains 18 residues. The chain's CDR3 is CASTFGDRVSSGYNEQFF. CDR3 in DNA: TGCGCCAGCACCTTTGGCGACAGGGTCTCGTCTGGGTACAATGAGCAGTTCTTC. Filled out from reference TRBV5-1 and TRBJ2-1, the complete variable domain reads KAGVTQTPRYLIKTRGQQVTLSCSPISGHRSVSWYQQTPGQGLQFLFEYFSETQRNKGNFPGRFSGRQFSNSRSEMNVSTLELGDSALYLCASTFGDRVSSGYNEQFFGPGTRLTVL.

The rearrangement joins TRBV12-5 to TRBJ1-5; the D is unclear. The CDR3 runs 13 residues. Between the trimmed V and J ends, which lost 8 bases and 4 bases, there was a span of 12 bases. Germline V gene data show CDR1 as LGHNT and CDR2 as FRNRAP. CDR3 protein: CASYGAPNQPQHF. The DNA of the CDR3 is TGTGCTAGTTACGGCGCACCGAATCAGCCCCAGCATTTT.

CDR3 bases: TGTGCCAGCAGTCCCAGACATGACGAGCAGTACTTC. Amino acids: CASSPRHDEQYF. V and J are TRBV6-5 and TRBJ2-7; D is unresolved. Germline assignment: CDR1 MNHEY and CDR2 SVGAGI. The CDR3 loop spans 12 amino acids. V gave up 5 bases and J gave up 5 bases, with 10 bases separating them.

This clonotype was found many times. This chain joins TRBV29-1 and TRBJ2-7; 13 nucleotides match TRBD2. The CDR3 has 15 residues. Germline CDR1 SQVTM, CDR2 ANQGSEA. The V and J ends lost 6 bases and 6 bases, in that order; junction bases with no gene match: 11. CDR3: CSVGPGTSGVIEQYF. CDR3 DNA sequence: TGCAGCGTCGGACCAGGGACTAGCGGGGTGATCGAGCAGTACTTC.

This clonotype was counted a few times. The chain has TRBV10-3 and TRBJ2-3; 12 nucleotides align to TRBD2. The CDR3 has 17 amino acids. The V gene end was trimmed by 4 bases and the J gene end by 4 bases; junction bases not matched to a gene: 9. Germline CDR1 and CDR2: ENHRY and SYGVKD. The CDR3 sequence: CAISGRLAGEKSDTQYF. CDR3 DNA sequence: TGTGCCATCAGTGGGAGACTAGCGGGGGAAAAATCAGATACGCAGTATTTT.

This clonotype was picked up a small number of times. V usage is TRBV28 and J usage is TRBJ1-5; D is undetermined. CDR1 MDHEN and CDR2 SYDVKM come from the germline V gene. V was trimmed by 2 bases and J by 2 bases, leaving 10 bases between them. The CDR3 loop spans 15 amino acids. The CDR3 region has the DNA TGTGCCAGCAGTTTACGGGCTTTGGGCAATCAGCCCCAGCATTTT. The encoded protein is CASSLRALGNQPQHF.